Listed below are T cell receptor beta chains from one sample, sequenced in a study of T cells after yellow fever vaccination. Using its own MiXCR run on the 5' RACE reads, TCRdb lists one record per CDR3 protein. The sample lists about 170,000 distinct CDR3 sequences; more than 9.5% were seen once. Here the sequenced sample was CD8+ T cells sorted from PBMCs, taken 15 days after the yellow fever booster vaccination. These receptors were collected from a young man who received the YFV17D yellow fever vaccine. CDR3s include the opening cysteine and the closing phenylalanine or tryptophan. A D gene is named only where the DNA matches it firmly. A clone size is listed for some rows: how often the clone was seen (once, few, many), or a class if it is expanded.

v_call	j_call	d_call	clone_size	cdr3_nt	cdr3_aa
TRBV6-5	TRBJ2-1	TRBD2	few	TGTGCCAGCAGTTCGGGGCGGGGGTTCAATGAGCAGTTCTTC	CASSSGRGFNEQFF
TRBV7-9	TRBJ1-4	.	few	TGTGCCAGCAGCCCCCAAACTAATGAAAAACTGTTTTTT	CASSPQTNEKLFF
TRBV11-2	TRBJ2-3	TRBD1	few	TGTGCCAGCAGCCCAGGTTTGGGGACAGCTAGCACAGATACGCAGTATTTT	CASSPGLGTASTDTQYF
TRBV24-1	TRBJ2-1	TRBD1	.	TGTGCCACCAGTAGGGGTGGACAGGCAGACAATGAGCAGTTCTTC	CATSRGGQADNEQFF
TRBV27	TRBJ2-5	TRBD1	few	TGTGCCAGCAGTTTATTGGGACAGGCACAAGAGACCCAGTACTTC	CASSLLGQAQETQYF
TRBV4-1	TRBJ1-3	.	few	TGCGCCAGCAGTAATCAAGAGACAGCGCTCTCTGGAAACACCATATATTTT	CASSNQETALSGNTIYF
TRBV4-2	TRBJ1-5	.	few	TGTGCCAGCAGCCAAGATAGGGCAGGGCGTCAGCCCCAGCATTTT	CASSQDRAGRQPQHF
TRBV7-8	TRBJ1-5	.	many	TGTGCCAGCAGCTTCCAAGACACCGATCAGCCCCAGCATTTT	CASSFQDTDQPQHF
TRBV9	TRBJ1-6	.	.	TGTGCCAGCAGCGAGAGCTGGTGGGGGGGAAATTCACCCCTCCACTTT	CASSESWWGGNSPLHF
TRBV19	TRBJ1-5	TRBD1	few	TGTGCCGCAAAGGGGGCAGCATATAGCAATCAGCCCCAGCATTTT	CAAKGAAYSNQPQHF
TRBV6-1	TRBJ2-1	.	few	TGTGCCAGCAGTGATAACCCAGGGGATGAGCAGTTCTTC	CASSDNPGDEQFF
TRBV6-4	TRBJ2-6	.	few	TGTGCCAGCAGTAACGCGGTGTCAGGGGCCAACGTCCTGACTTTC	CASSNAVSGANVLTF
TRBV28	TRBJ1-4	.	few	TGTGCCAGCAGTTTAAGCGGGCCAGGGAGTAATGAAAAACTGTTTTTT	CASSLSGPGSNEKLFF
TRBV9	TRBJ1-2	TRBD1	few	TGTGCCAGCAGCTCCAGGACAGGGGCCGATGGCTACACCTTC	CASSSRTGADGYTF
TRBV12-3/TRBV12-4	TRBJ2-1	TRBD2	few	TGTGCCAGCAGAGAACCTAGCGGGGGCCCCAATGAGCAGTTCTTC	CASREPSGGPNEQFF
TRBV18	TRBJ2-3	.	many	TGTGCCAGCTTCGGGGGTACGCAGTATTTT	CASFGGTQYF
TRBV20-1	TRBJ2-2	.	many	TGCAGTGCTAGGGAGTTGGGGGGCGGGTCTCCCGGGGAGCTGTTTTTT	CSARELGGGSPGELFF
TRBV19	TRBJ2-5	TRBD1	.	TGTGCCACCTCGACAGGGTCGGTCCGAGAGACCCAGTACTTC	CATSTGSVRETQYF
TRBV5-1	TRBJ2-2	TRBD1	.	TGCGCCAGCAGCTTGTATCCGACAGGGGCCGGGGAGCTGTTTTTT	CASSLYPTGAGELFF
TRBV7-9	TRBJ2-1	TRBD2	few	TGTGCCAGCAGCCTCGGGGGGAGGGATGAGCAGTTCTTC	CASSLGGRDEQFF